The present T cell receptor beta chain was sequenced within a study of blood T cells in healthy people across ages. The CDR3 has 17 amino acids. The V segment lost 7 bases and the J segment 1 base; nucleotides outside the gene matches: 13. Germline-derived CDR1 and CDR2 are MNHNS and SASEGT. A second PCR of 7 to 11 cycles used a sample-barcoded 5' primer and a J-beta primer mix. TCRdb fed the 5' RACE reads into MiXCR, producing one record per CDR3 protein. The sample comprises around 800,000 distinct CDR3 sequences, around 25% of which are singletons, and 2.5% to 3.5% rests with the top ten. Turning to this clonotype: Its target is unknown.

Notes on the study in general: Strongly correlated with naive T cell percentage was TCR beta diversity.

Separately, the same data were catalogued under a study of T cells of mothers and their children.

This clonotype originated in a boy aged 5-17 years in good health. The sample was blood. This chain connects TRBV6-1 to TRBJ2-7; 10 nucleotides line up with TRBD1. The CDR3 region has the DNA TGTGCCAGCACCCCTAATAGACAGGGGGCCTATTCCTACGAGCAGTACTTC. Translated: CASTPNRQGAYSYEQYF.